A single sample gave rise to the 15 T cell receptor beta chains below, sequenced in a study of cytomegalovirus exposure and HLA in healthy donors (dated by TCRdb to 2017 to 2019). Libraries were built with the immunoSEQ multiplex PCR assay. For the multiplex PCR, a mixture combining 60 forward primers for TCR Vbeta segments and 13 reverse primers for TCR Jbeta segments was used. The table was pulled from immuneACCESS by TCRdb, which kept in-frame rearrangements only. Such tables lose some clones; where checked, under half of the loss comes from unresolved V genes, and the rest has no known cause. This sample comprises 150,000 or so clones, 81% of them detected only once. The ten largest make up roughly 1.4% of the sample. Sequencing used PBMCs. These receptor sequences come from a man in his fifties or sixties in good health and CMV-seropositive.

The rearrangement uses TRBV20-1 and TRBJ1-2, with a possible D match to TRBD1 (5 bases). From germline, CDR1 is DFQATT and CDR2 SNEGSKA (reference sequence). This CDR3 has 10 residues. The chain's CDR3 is CSGTSYGYTF. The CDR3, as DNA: TGCAGCGGGACTTCCTATGGCTACACCTTC.

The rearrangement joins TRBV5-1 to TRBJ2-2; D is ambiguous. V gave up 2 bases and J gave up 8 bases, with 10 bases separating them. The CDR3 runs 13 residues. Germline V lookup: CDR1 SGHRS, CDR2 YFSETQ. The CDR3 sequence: CASSFVFEGELFF. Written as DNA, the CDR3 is TGCGCCAGCAGCTTCGTTTTTGAGGGGGAGCTGTTTTTT.

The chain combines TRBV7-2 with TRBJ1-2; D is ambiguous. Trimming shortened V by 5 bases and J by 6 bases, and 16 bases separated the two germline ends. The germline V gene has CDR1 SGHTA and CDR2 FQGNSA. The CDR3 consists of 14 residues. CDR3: CASSGAPVVNGYTF. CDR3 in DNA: TGTGCCAGCAGCGGTGCCCCGGTGGTTAATGGCTACACCTTC. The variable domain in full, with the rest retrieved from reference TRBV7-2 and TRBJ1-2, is GAGVSQSPSNKVTEKGKDVELRCDPISGHTALYWYRQSLGQGLEFLIYFQGNSAPDKSGLPSDRFSAERTGGSVSTLTIQRTQQEDSAVYLCASSGAPVVNGYTFGSGTRLTVV.

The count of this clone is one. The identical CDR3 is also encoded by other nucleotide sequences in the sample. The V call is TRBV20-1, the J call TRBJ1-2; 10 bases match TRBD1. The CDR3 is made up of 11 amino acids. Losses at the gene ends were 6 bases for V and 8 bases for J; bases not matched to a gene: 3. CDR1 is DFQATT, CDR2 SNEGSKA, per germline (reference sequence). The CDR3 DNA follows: TGCAGTGCAGGGACAGGGGAAGGCTACACCTTC. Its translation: CSAGTGEGYTF.

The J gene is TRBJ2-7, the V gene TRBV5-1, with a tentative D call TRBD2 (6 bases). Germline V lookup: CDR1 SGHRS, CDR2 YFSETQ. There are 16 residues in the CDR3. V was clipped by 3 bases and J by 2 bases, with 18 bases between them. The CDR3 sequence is CASSSNAGSTPYEQYF. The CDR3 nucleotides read TGCGCCAGCAGCTCTAACGCGGGGAGTACTCCCTACGAGCAGTACTTC. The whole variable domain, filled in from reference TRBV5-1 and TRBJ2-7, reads KAGVTQTPRYLIKTRGQQVTLSCSPISGHRSVSWYQQTPGQGLQFLFEYFSETQRNKGNFPGRFSGRQFSNSRSEMNVSTLELGDSALYLCASSSNAGSTPYEQYFGPGTRLTVT.

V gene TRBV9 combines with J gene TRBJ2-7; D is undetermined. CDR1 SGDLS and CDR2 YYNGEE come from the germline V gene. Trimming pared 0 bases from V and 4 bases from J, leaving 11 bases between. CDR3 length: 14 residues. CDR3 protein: CASSVASSEYEQYF. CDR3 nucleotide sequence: TGTGCCAGCAGCGTAGCCAGTTCTGAATACGAGCAGTACTTC.

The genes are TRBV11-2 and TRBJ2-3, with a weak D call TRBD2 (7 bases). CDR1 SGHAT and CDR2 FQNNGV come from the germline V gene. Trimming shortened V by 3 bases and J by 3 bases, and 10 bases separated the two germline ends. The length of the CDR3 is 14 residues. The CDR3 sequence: CASSLGGPTDTQYF. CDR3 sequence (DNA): TGTGCCAGCAGCTTGGGGGGGCCGACAGATACGCAGTATTTT.

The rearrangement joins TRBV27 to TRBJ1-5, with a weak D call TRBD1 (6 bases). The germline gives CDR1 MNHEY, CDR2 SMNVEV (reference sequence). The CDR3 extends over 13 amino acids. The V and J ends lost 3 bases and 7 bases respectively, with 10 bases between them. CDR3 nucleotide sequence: TGTGCCAGCAGTTTCAGGGGTCGGCAGCCCCAGCATTTT. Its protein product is CASSFRGRQPQHF.

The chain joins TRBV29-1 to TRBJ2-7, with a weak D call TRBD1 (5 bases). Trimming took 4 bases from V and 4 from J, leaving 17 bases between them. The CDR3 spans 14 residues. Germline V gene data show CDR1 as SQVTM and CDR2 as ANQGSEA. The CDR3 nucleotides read TGCAGCGTTGCTGGAGTGGCAGGGTTTTACGAGCAGTACTTC. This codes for CSVAGVAGFYEQYF.

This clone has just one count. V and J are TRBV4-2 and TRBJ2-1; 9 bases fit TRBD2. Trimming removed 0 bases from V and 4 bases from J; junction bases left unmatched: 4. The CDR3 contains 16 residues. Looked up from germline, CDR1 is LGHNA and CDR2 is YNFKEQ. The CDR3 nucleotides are TGTGCCAGCAGCCAAGAGACTAGCGGAGGATACAATGAGCAGTTCTTC. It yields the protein CASSQETSGGYNEQFF.

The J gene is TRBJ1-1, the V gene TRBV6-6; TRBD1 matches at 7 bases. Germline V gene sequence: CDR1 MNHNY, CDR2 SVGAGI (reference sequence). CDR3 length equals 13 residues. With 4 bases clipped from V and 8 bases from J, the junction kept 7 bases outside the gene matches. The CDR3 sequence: CASSLPRDSEAFF. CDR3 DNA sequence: TGTGCCAGCAGTTTACCCCGGGACAGCGAAGCTTTCTTT.

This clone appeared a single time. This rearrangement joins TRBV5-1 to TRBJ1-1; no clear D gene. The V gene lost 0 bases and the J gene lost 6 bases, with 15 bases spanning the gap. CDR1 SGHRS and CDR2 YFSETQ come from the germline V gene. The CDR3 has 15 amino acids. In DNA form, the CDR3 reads TGCGCCAGCAGCTTGGCAACAGCCCCTAGCGCTGAAGCTTTCTTT. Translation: CASSLATAPSAEAFF.

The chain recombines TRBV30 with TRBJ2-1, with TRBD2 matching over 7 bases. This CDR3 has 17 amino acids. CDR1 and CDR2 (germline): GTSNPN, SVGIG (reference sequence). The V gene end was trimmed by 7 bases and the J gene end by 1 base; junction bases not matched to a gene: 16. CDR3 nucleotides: TGTGCCTCTTCGACTAGCAGAACCCCAGAATCCTACAATGAGCAGTTCTTC. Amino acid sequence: CASSTSRTPESYNEQFF.

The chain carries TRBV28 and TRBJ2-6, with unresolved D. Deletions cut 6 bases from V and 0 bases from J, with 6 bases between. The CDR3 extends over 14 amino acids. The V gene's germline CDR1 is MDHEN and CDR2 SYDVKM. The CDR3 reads CASRRGSGANVLTF. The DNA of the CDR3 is TGTGCCAGCAGGCGCGGCTCTGGGGCCAACGTCCTGACTTTC.

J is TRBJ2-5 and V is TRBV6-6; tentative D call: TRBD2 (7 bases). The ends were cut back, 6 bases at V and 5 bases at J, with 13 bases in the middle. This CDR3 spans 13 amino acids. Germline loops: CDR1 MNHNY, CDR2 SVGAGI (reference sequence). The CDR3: CASSPGGRETQYF. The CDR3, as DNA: TGTGCCAGCAGCCCCGGGGGGCGGGAGACCCAGTACTTC.